This T cell receptor beta chain was identified during a study of graft-versus-host responses after intestinal transplantation (dated by TCRdb to about 2021). With respect to the entire study: Recipients received multivisceral, liver-intestinal, or isolated intestinal transplants. Every recipient was given anti-thymocyte globulin induction, then maintenance tacrolimus and steroids for about three years. After intestinal transplantation, graft-versus-host and host-versus-graft alloreactive T cell clones in the graft, circulation and bone marrow were tracked using bulk TCR-beta CDR3 sequencing. To identify alloreactive clones, pre-transplant mixed lymphocyte reaction products were sequenced and compared with unstimulated pre-transplant donor and recipient T cells. The cohort enrolled under 25 intestinal transplant recipients including one retransplant, and a few patients lacking pretransplant specimens were excluded. Donor T cell macrochimerism was defined as a peak of at least 4% donor T cells among recipient peripheral blood mononuclear cells. Rather than going through the commercial service, samples from a few later patients were sequenced in-house on an Illumina MiSeq and processed with MiXCR. Overall study results and their limits: GvH clones turned up in recipient bone marrow, with some appearing earlier in ileal mucosa or blood, a pattern consistent with an intestinal mucosal origin. Conclusions were limited by the relatively low number and heterogeneity of intestinal transplant patients. High GvH to HvG T cell clonal ratios were observed in the allografts of patients with donor T cell macrochimerism. Peak levels of circulating GvH clones were associated with declines in HvG clones early after transplant.

Libraries came from the immunoSEQ multiplex PCR assay. For most patients, genomic DNA was isolated with the Qiagen DNeasy Blood and Tissue Kit and sent frozen to Adaptive Biotechnologies for TCR sequencing. High-throughput TCR-beta CDR3 sequencing of genomic DNA from most patients was performed by Adaptive Biotechnologies. In the original analysis: Adaptive's ImmunoSEQ software was the source of the TCR sequencing data for about 20 patients, while a few other patients were processed with MiXCR and VDJtools. To correct CD4 versus CD8 sorting errors, sequences present in both subsets at a frequency ratio below 5:1 were removed. CDR3 nucleotide sequences shared between donor and recipient were removed because the origin of such sequences could not be assigned. At least 2-fold expansion over unstimulated cells and a minimum CFSE-low frequency of 0.002% (template counts) or 0.001% (read counts) were required for clones to be classified as alloreactive. Clones were considered mappable if detected in sequenced pre-transplant spleen, lymph node, or MLR CFSE-low populations of the donor or recipient. Cumulative frequency of alloreactive clones was calculated as a percentage of all sequences weighted by copy number. In its TCRdb copy, this immuneACCESS table keeps in-frame sequences only and misses some clones. Where compared with another copy, unresolved V genes explain less than half of these, and the others have no known cause. The V and J calls and clone size come from that table; D and trimming were worked out from the DNA. Within this sample are some 5,000 clones, with roughly 32% of them counted one time only. The top ten clonotypes cover roughly 5.7% of the sample.

CDR1 and CDR2 are read off the germline V gene (reference sequence) as GTSNPN and SVGIG. Inclusive of the bounding cysteine and phenylalanine, the CDR3 is 15 residues long. Only the CDR3 portion is preserved as DNA: 45 bases, with reading frame beginning at the first base. At the junction V is shortened by 2 bases and J by 2 bases; bases outside the gene matches: 7. This clone was observed a handful of times. Per-nucleotide qualities are absent, and no much larger clonotype sits a single base away. Sample time point, as interpreted from the label and publication: cells obtained before transplantation from donor or recipient. In the mixed lymphocyte reactions, roughly 200,000 CFSE-labeled pre-transplant responders were plated with roughly 200,000 irradiated violet-dye-labeled stimulators and cultured for 5 to 6 days. Proliferating CD3+CD4+CFSE-low and CD3+CD8+CFSE-low responder cells were FACS-sorted on a BD Influx sorter after the mixed lymphocyte reaction.

The sample consisted of alloreactive CD4+ T cells from a mixed lymphocyte reaction culture, taken before transplantation. What this sample's cell subset or site label stands for: CFSE-low proliferating T cells sorted from roughly 6-day pre-transplant mixed lymphocyte reaction (GvH or HvG direction). This TCR was sampled from a human patient who was an organ donor for intestinal transplantation. The rearranged chain carries TRBV30 and TRBJ2-3; TRBD2 aligns with 7 central bases. The DNA sequence is TGTGCCTGGAGTTTGGGGGGGATTATCACAGATACGCAGTATTTT. Its translation is CAWSLGGIITDTQYF.